One T cell receptor beta chain is described in this entry. The data were taken from a study of blood T cell repertoires in COVID-19. TCRdb's copy holds only in-frame clones and misses some; the assay was immunoSEQ multiplex PCR. This sample has under 200,000 clones, with around 85% found just once. The CDR3 contains 17 residues. The germline V gene encodes CDR1 LNHNV and CDR2 YYDKDF (reference sequence). With 0 bases clipped from V and 7 bases from J, the junction kept 12 bases outside the gene matches. The TCR sequence derives from an elderly woman with acute or convalescent COVID-19. Sequencing input: peripheral blood. The gene calls are TRBV15 and TRBJ2-5; TRBD2 aligns across 9 bases. CDR3 residues: CATSRDSGGRHGWTQYF. CDR3 coding DNA: TGTGCCACCAGCAGAGATAGCGGGGGCCGCCATGGATGGACCCAGTACTTC.